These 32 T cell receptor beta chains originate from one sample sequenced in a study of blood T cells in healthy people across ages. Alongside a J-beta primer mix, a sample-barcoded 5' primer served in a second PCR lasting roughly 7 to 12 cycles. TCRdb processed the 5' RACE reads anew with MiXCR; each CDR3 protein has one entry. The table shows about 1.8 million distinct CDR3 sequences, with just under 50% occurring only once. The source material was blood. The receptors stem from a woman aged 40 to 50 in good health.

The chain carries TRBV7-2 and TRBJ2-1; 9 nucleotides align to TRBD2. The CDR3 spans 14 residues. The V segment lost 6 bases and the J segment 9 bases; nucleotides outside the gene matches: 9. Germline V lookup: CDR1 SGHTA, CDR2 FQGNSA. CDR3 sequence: CASRPRTSDGEQFF. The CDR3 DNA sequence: TGTGCCAGCAGACCACGGACTAGCGACGGTGAGCAGTTCTTC. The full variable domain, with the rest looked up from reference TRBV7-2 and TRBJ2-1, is GAGVSQSPSNKVTEKGKDVELRCDPISGHTALYWYRQSLGQGLEFLIYFQGNSAPDKSGLPSDRFSAERTGGSVSTLTIQRTQQEDSAVYLCASRPRTSDGEQFFGPGTRLTVL.

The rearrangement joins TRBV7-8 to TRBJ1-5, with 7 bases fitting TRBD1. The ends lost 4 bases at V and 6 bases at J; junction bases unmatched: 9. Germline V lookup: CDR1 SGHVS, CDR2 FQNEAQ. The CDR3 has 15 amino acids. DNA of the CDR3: TGTGCCAGCAGCTCGGGGACCCAGGGGGGTCAGCCCCAGCATTTT. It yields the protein CASSSGTQGGQPQHF. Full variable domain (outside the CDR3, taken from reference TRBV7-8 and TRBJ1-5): GAGVSQSPRYKVAKRGQDVALRCDPISGHVSLFWYQQALGQGPEFLTYFQNEAQLDKSGLPSDRFFAERPEGSVSTLKIQRTQQEDSAVYLCASSSGTQGGQPQHFGDGTRLSIL.

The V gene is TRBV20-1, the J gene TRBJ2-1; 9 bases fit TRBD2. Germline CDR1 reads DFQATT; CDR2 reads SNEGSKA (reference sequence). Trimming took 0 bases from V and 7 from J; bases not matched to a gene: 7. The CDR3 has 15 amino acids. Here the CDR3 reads CSARDFQRGENEQFF. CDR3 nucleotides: TGCAGTGCTAGAGACTTCCAGCGGGGGGAGAATGAGCAGTTCTTC.

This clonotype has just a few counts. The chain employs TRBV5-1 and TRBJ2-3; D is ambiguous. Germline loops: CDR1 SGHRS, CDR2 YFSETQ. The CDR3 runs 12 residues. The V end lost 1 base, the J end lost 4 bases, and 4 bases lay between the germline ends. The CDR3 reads CASSLNPDTQYF. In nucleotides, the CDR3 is TGCGCCAGCAGCTTGAACCCAGATACGCAGTATTTT.

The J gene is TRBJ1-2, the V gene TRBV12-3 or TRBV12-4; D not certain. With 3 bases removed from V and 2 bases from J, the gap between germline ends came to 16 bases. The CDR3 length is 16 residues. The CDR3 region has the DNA TGTGCCAGCAGTTTTGTTGGAGGGAATTTAAACTATGGCTACACCTTC. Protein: CASSFVGGNLNYGYTF.

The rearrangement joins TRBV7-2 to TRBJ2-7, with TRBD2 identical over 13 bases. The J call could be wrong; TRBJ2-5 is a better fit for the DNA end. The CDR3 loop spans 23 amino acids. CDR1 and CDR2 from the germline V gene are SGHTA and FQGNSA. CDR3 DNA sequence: TGTGCCAGCAGCTTACCCCTATCTCCGCATCTAGGGACTAGCGGGGAACATAGGGAGACCCAGTACTTC. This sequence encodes CASSLPLSPHLGTSGEHRETQYF.

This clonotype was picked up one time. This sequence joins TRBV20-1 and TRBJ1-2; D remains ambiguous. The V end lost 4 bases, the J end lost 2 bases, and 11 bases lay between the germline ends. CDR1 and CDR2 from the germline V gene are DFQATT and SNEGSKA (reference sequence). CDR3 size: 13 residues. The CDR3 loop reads CSAKNSQNYGYTF. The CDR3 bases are TGCAGTGCTAAGAATTCACAGAACTATGGCTACACCTTC.

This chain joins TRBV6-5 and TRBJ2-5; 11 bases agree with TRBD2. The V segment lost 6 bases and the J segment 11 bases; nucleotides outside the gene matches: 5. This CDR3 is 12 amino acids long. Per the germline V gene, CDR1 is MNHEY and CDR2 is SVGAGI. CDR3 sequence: CASRETSGVQYF. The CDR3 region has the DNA TGTGCCAGCAGGGAGACTAGCGGGGTGCAGTACTTC.

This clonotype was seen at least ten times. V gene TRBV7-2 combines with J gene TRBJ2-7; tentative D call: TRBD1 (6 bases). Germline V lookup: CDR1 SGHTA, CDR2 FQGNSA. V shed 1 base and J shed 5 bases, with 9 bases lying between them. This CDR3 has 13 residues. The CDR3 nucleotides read TGTGCCAGCAGCTTAGTTGGGACAAACGAGCAGTACTTC. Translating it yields CASSLVGTNEQYF. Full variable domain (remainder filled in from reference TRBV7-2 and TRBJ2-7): GAGVSQSPSNKVTEKGKDVELRCDPISGHTALYWYRQSLGQGLEFLIYFQGNSAPDKSGLPSDRFSAERTGGSVSTLTIQRTQQEDSAVYLCASSLVGTNEQYFGPGTRLTVT.

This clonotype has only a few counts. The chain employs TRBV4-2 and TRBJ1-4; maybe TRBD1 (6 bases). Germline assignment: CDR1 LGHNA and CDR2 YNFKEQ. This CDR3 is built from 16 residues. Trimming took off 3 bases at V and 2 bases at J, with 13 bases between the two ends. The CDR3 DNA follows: TGTGCCAGCAGCCAGATTCAGGGGAGGACTAATGAAAAACTGTTTTTT. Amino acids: CASSQIQGRTNEKLFF.

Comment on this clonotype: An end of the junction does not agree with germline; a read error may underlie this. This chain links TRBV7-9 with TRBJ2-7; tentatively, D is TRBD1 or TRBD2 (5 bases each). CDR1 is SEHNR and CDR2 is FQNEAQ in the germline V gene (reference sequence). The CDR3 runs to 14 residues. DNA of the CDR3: TGTGCCAGCAGCAAAGAACTCGGGACCTACGGGCAGTACTTC. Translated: CASSKELGTYGQYF.

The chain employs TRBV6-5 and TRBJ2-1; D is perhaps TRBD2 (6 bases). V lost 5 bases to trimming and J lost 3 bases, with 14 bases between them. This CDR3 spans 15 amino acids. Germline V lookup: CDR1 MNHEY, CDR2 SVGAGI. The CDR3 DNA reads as TGTGCCAGCAGTACCCCTGGGCGGGGCTACAATGAGCAGTTCTTC. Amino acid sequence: CASSTPGRGYNEQFF.

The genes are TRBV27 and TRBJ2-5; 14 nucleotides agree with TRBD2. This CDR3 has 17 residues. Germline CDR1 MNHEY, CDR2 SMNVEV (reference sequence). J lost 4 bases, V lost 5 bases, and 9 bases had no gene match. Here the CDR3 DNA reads TGTGCCAGCAGTCCCAGGACTAGCGGGGGGCCTTTAGAGACCCAGTACTTC. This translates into CASSPRTSGGPLETQYF.

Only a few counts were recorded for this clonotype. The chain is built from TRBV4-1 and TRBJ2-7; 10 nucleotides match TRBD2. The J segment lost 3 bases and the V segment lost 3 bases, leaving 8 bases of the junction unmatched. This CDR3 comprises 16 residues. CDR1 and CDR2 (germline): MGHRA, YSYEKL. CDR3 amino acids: CASSHGNSGGLYEQYF. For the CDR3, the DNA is TGCGCCAGCAGCCACGGGAATAGCGGGGGGCTCTACGAGCAGTACTTC.

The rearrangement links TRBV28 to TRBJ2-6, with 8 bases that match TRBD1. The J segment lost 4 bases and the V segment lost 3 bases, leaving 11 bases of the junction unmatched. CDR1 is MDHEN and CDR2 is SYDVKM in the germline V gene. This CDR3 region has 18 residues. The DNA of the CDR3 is TGTGCCAGCAGTTTCGACGAGACAGGGGACTCCGGGGCCAACGTCCTGACTTTC. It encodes CASSFDETGDSGANVLTF.

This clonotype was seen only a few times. Here the CDR3 DNA reads TGTGCCAGCAGTGACCCCGGGGGTCAGGGCGGCTACACCTTC. It specifies CASSDPGGQGGYTF. V is TRBV6-5 and J is TRBJ1-2; D possibly corresponds to TRBD1 (5 bases). V was shortened by 5 bases and J by 8 bases, with 18 bases between the two germline ends. Germline CDR1 MNHEY, CDR2 SVGAGI. The CDR3 totals 14 residues.

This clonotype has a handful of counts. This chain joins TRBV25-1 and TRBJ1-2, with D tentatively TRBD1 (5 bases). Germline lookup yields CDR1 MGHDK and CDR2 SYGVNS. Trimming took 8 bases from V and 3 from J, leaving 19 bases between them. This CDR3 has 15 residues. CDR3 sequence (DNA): TGTGCCAGCCAAGGCAGGGAGGGATACTACTATGGCTACACCTTC. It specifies CASQGREGYYYGYTF.

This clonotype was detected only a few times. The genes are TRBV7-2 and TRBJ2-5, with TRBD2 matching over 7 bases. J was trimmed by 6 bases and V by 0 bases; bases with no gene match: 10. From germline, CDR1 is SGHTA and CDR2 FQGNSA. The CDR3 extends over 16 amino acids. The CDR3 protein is CASSLAGGVLQQTQYF. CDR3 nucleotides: TGTGCCAGCAGCTTAGCGGGGGGGGTACTCCAGCAGACCCAGTACTTC. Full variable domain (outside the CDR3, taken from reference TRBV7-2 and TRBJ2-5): GAGVSQSPSNKVTEKGKDVELRCDPISGHTALYWYRQSLGQGLEFLIYFQGNSAPDKSGLPSDRFSAERTGGSVSTLTIQRTQQEDSAVYLCASSLAGGVLQQTQYFGPGTRLLVL.

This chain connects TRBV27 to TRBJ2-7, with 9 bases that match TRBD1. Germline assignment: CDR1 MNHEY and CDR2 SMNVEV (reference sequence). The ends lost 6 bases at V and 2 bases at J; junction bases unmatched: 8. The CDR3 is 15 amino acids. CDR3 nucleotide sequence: TGTGCCAGCAGCCCCGACAGGGGGGACCCCTACGAGCAGTACTTC. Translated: CASSPDRGDPYEQYF.

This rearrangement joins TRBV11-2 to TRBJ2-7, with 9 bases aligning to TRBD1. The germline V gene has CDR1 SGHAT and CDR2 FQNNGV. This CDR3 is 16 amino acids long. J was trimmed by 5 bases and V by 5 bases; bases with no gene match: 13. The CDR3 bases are TGTGCCAGCAGCCCAACGCCGGGGGGACAGGGCGACGAGCAGTACTTC. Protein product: CASSPTPGGQGDEQYF.

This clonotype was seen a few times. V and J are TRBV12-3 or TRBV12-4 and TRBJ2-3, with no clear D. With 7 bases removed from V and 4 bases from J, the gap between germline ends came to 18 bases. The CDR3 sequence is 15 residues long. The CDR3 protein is CASNTDGSPPDTQYF. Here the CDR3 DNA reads TGTGCCAGCAATACGGACGGTTCCCCCCCAGATACGCAGTATTTT.

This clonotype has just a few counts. The CDR3: CASSPRPEVTDTQYF. The CDR3 DNA reads as TGTGCCAGCAGTCCACGGCCGGAGGTCACAGATACGCAGTATTTT. The chain carries TRBV27 and TRBJ2-3, with D perhaps TRBD2 (5 bases). The CDR3 extends over 15 amino acids. V lost 5 bases and J lost 2, with 14 bases in between. Germline V lookup: CDR1 MNHEY, CDR2 SMNVEV (reference sequence).

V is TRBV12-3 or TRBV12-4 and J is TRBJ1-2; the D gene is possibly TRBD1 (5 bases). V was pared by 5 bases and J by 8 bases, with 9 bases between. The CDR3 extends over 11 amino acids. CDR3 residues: CASSAWGGYTF. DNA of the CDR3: TGTGCCAGCAGTGCCTGGGGCGGCTACACCTTC.

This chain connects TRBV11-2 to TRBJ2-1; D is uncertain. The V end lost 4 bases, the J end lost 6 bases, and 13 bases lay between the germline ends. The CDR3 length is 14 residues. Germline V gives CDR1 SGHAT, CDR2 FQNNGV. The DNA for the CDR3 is TGTGCCAGCAGCTCCCCCGGCAGAGGCAATGAGCAGTTCTTC. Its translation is CASSSPGRGNEQFF.

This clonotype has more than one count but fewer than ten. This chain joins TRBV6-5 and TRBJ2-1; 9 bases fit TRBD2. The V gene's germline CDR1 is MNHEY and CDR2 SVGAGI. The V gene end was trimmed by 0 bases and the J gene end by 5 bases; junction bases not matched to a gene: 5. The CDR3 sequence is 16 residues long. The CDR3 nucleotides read TGTGCCAGCAGTTACTCGGGAGCGGGGGGACACAATGAGCAGTTCTTC. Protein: CASSYSGAGGHNEQFF.

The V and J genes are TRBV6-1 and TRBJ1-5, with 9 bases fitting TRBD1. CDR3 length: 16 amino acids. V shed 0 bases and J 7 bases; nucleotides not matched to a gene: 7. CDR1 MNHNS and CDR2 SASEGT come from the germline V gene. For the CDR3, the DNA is TGTGCCAGCAGTGAAGCGCGTCGGACAGGGGTACAGCCCCAGCATTTT. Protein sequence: CASSEARRTGVQPQHF.

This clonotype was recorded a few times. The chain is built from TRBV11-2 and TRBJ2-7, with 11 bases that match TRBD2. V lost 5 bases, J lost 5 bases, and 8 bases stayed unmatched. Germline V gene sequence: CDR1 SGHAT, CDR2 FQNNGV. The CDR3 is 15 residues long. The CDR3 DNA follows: TGTGCCAGCAGCCATCCTAGCGGGGGGACCGACGAGCAGTACTTC. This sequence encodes CASSHPSGGTDEQYF. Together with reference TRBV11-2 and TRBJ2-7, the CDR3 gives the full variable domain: EAGVAQSPRYKIIEKRQSVAFWCNPISGHATLYWYQQILGQGPKLLIQFQNNGVVDDSQLPKDRFSAERLKGVDSTLKIQPAKLEDSAVYLCASSHPSGGTDEQYFGPGTRLTVT.

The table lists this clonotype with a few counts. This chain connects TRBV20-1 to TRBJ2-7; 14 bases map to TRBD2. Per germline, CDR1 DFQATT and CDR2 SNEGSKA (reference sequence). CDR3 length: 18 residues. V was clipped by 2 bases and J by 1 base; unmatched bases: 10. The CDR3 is CSARPERTSGGLSYEQYF. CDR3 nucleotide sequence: TGCAGTGCTAGACCCGAGCGGACTAGCGGGGGGTTATCCTACGAGCAGTACTTC.

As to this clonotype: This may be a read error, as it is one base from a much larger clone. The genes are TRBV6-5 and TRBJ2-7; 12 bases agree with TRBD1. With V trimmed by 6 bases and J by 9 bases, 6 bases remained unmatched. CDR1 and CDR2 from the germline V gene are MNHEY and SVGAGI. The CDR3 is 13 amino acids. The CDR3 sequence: CASRGQGAHVQYF. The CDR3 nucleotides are TGTGCCAGCAGGGGACAGGGGGCCCACGTGCAGTACTTC.

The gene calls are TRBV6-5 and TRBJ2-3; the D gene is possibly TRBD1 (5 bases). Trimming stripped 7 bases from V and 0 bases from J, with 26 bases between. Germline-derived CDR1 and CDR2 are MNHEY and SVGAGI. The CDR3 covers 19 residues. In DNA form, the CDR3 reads TGTGCCAGCACGTTAAAATTAGGGGTGAGCAGGACCAGCACAGATACGCAGTATTTT. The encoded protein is CASTLKLGVSRTSTDTQYF.

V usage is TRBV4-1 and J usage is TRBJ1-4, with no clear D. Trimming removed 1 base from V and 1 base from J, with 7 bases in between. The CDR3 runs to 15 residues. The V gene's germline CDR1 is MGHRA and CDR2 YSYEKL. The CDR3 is CASSQGRRTNEKLFF. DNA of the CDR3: TGCGCCAGCAGCCAAGGACGGCGAACTAATGAAAAACTGTTTTTT.

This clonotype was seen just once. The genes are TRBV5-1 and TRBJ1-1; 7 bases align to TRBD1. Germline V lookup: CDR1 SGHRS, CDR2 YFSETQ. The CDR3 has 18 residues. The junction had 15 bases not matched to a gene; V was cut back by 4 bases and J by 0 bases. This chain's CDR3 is CASSAEVTGRVMNTEAFF. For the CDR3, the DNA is TGCGCCAGCAGCGCCGAGGTGACAGGGAGGGTCATGAACACTGAAGCTTTCTTT.